Below, 21 T cell receptor beta chains from the same sample are listed, as sequenced in a study of OX40 agonist ivuxolimab in advanced cancers. Profiled with immunoSEQ multiplex PCR; TCRdb holds only in-frame clones, not every one. The repertoire holds tens of thousands of clones, with roughly 80% as singletons. The sequenced sample was CD4+ or CD8+ T cells sorted from blood, obtained in a trial of the OX40 agonist ivuxolimab. Every receptor here comes from an adult with an advanced solid tumor such as melanoma, head and neck, liver or kidney cancer.

This chain connects TRBV2 to TRBJ1-5; D may be TRBD1 (6 bases). This CDR3 comprises 13 residues. Looked up from germline, CDR1 is SNHLY and CDR2 is FYNNEI. V shed 7 bases and J shed 3 bases, with 10 bases lying between them. CDR3 nucleotide sequence: TGTGCCAGCAAGACAGGATACAATCAGCCCCAGCATTTT. It is translated as CASKTGYNQPQHF.

The chain carries TRBV25-1 and TRBJ1-6, with D possibly matching TRBD1 (5 bases). CDR1 is MGHDK and CDR2 is SYGVNS in the germline V gene. This CDR3 has 14 amino acids. V lost 2 bases, J lost 8 bases, and 10 bases lay in between. The CDR3 coding sequence is TGTGCCAGCAGTGAACAGGGATCCCATTCACCCCTCCACTTT. Encoded protein: CASSEQGSHSPLHF.

The rearrangement joins TRBV5-4 to TRBJ2-3; D unresolved. The CDR3 consists of 12 residues. Germline loops: CDR1 SGHNT, CDR2 YYREEE (reference sequence). With 5 bases removed from V and 4 bases from J, the gap between germline ends came to 8 bases. CDR3 loop: CASSRGADTQYF. The CDR3 DNA reads as TGTGCCAGCAGTCGCGGAGCAGATACGCAGTATTTT.

J is TRBJ1-2 and V is TRBV7-9; 8 nucleotides agree with TRBD1. Germline trimming cut 5 bases from V and 7 bases from J; bases unmatched to any gene: 6. Germline V gene lookup returns CDR1 SEHNR and CDR2 FQNEAQ (reference sequence). There are 13 residues in the CDR3. The CDR3 region is CASSQTTGVGYTF. The CDR3 region has the DNA TGTGCCAGCAGCCAAACGACAGGGGTTGGCTACACCTTC. The entire variable domain, with the rest obtained from reference TRBV7-9 and TRBJ1-2, is as follows: DTGVSQNPRHKITKRGQNVTFRCDPISEHNRLYWYRQTLGQGPEFLTYFQNEAQLEKSRLLSDRFSAERPKGSFSTLEIQRTEQGDSAMYLCASSQTTGVGYTFGSGTRLTVV.

The rearrangement joins TRBV27 to TRBJ2-7; D assignment may be TRBD1 or TRBD2 (5 bases each). CDR1 and CDR2 (germline): MNHEY, SMNVEV (reference sequence). This CDR3 has 14 residues. Trimming removed 3 bases from V and 5 bases from J, with 14 bases in between. The CDR3 here is CASSFQRGNNEQYF. In nucleotides, the CDR3 is TGTGCCAGCAGTTTCCAGAGGGGTAACAACGAGCAGTACTTC.

This clone was seen a handful of times. This chain links TRBV20-1 with TRBJ1-1; TRBD1 agrees at 7 bases. The junction had 4 bases not matched to a gene; V was cut back by 7 bases and J by 5 bases. Germline CDR1 reads DFQATT; CDR2 reads SNEGSKA (reference sequence). This CDR3 is 11 amino acids long. As DNA, the CDR3 is TGCAGTGTTAAACAGGGGACTGAAGCTTTCTTT. Translating it yields CSVKQGTEAFF.

The chain employs TRBV5-1 and TRBJ1-3; 7 bases align to TRBD1. The germline gives CDR1 SGHRS, CDR2 YFSETQ. J lost 2 bases, V lost 0 bases, and 8 bases had no gene match. The CDR3 extends over 17 amino acids. The CDR3 DNA reads TGCGCCAGCAGCTTGGATCCCTACAGGGGAACTGGAAACACCATATATTTT. This encodes CASSLDPYRGTGNTIYF.

This chain links TRBV11-2 with TRBJ2-7, with D perhaps TRBD1 (5 bases). CDR1 is SGHAT and CDR2 is FQNNGV in the germline V gene. Trimming shortened V by 4 bases and J by 3 bases, and 16 bases separated the two germline ends. CDR3 length equals 15 residues. The CDR3 region has the DNA TGTGCCAGCAGCTACTCCTCCGACAGCGACTACGAGCAGTACTTC. Translated: CASSYSSDSDYEQYF.

In its sample, this clone was seen once. The gene calls are TRBV7-3 and TRBJ2-3; 9 nucleotides align to TRBD2. V gave up 4 bases and J gave up 7 bases; unmatched junction bases: 6. This CDR3 has 14 amino acids. The V gene's germline CDR1 is SGHTA and CDR2 FQGTGA. The DNA of the CDR3 is TGTGCCAGCAGCTCAGGACTAGCGACGAATACGCAGTATTTT. The encoded protein is CASSSGLATNTQYF.

This chain links TRBV5-8 with TRBJ1-5; D gene uncertain. The CDR3 totals 15 residues. The V gene lost 0 bases and the J gene lost 1 base, with 8 bases spanning the gap. CDR1 SGHTS and CDR2 YDEGEE come from the germline V gene. The CDR3 region has the DNA TGTGCCAGCAGCTTGGGATCGGTAAGCAATCAGCCCCAGCATTTT. It specifies CASSLGSVSNQPQHF. Full variable domain (rest looked up from reference TRBV5-8 and TRBJ1-5): EAGVTQSPTHLIKTRGQQATLRCSPISGHTSVYWYQQALGLGLQFLLWYDEGEERNRGNFPPRFSGRQFPNYSSELNVNALELEDSALYLCASSLGSVSNQPQHFGDGTRLSIL.

The chain employs TRBV28 and TRBJ2-7, with 7 bases matching TRBD1. J lost 3 bases, V lost 6 bases, and 2 bases had no gene match. The CDR3 runs to 12 residues. The germline V gene has CDR1 MDHEN and CDR2 SYDVKM. The DNA of the CDR3 is TGTGCCAGCAGGGACAGGCTCTACGAGCAGTACTTC. It encodes CASRDRLYEQYF.

The V gene is TRBV7-8, the J gene TRBJ2-3; D is possibly TRBD1 (6 bases). The CDR3 covers 15 residues. Trimming took off 4 bases at V and 1 base at J, with 12 bases between the two ends. Germline V gives CDR1 SGHVS, CDR2 FQNEAQ. Here the CDR3 DNA reads TGTGCCAGCAGCTCCCTACAGGGAGGCACAGATACGCAGTATTTT. This gives the protein CASSSLQGGTDTQYF.

V gene TRBV7-2 combines with J gene TRBJ1-3; D is ambiguous. This CDR3 is 16 amino acids long. Trimming left V 5 bases short and J 0 bases short, with 14 bases between. CDR1 and CDR2 (germline): SGHTA, FQGNSA. The CDR3 bases are TGTGCCAGCAGCCGGACGGGGATCCTCTCTGGAAACACCATATATTTT. Translating it yields CASSRTGILSGNTIYF.

Notes on this clone: Compared with germline, one end of the junction differs, possibly owing to a read error. This chain connects TRBV7-7 to TRBJ2-7, with 9 bases aligning to TRBD2. In germline, CDR1 is SSHAT, CDR2 FNYEAQ (reference sequence). The CDR3 extends over 15 amino acids. CDR3 region: CASSPSSGGPYEQYF. The CDR3 DNA is TGTGCTAGCAGCCCGAGTAGCGGGGGACCCTACGAGCAGTACTTC.

There are a few counts of this clone. The chain links TRBV5-6 to TRBJ1-3; D gene unclear. This CDR3 region has 14 residues. Germline assignment: CDR1 SGHDT and CDR2 YYEEEE. Trimming shortened V by 2 bases and J by 3 bases, and 9 bases separated the two germline ends. The CDR3 loop is CASSLIVDGNTIYF. CDR3 DNA sequence: TGTGCCAGCAGCTTAATAGTTGATGGAAACACCATATATTTT.

This chain connects TRBV6-1 to TRBJ2-2; D is ambiguous. The CDR3 length is 13 residues. V lost 2 bases, J lost 6 bases, and 7 bases lay in between. Germline V lookup: CDR1 MNHNS, CDR2 SASEGT. The CDR3 loop reads CASSESLPGELFF. In DNA form, the CDR3 reads TGTGCCAGCAGTGAAAGCCTGCCCGGGGAGCTGTTTTTT.

This chain joins TRBV19 and TRBJ1-1; 7 nucleotides match TRBD1. CDR3 length: 14 amino acids. Germline CDR1 is LNHDA and CDR2 is SQIVND (reference sequence). V lost 7 bases, J lost 1 base, and 6 bases stayed unmatched. The CDR3 coding sequence is TGTGCCAGTAATCACAGGGGCGGGAACACTGAAGCTTTCTTT. Translation: CASNHRGGNTEAFF.

This sequence joins TRBV7-9 and TRBJ2-5; unclear D gene. Germline CDR1 and CDR2: SEHNR and FQNEAQ (reference sequence). The CDR3 runs to 11 residues. The V gene lost 8 bases and the J gene lost 4 bases, with 8 bases spanning the gap. In DNA, the CDR3 is TGTGCCAGCGGGTGGGGAGAGACCCAGTACTTC. Translated: CASGWGETQYF.

CDR3 amino acids: CATSVSGKETQYF. CDR3 sequence (DNA): TGTGCCACCAGCGTTAGCGGGAAAGAGACCCAGTACTTC. The J gene is TRBJ2-5, the V gene TRBV15, with 8 bases lining up with TRBD2. This CDR3 is built from 13 residues. CDR1 and CDR2 from the germline V gene are LNHNV and YYDKDF (reference sequence). V shed 5 bases, J shed 3 bases, and the junction held 2 bases outside the gene matches.

This chain connects TRBV2 to TRBJ1-6; a possible D gene is TRBD1 (6 bases). Germline V CDR1 and CDR2: SNHLY, FYNNEI. V gave up 7 bases and J gave up 9 bases, with 10 bases separating them. The CDR3 is 12 residues long. The chain's CDR3 is CASTGGGSPLHF. The CDR3 coding sequence is TGTGCCAGCACCGGGGGCGGTTCACCCCTCCACTTT.

As for this clone: One end of the junction fails to match germline, which may point to a read error. The chain employs TRBV7-2 and TRBJ2-2; 11 bases align to TRBD2. Germline CDR1 reads SGHTA; CDR2 reads FQGNSA. CDR3 length equals 15 residues. CDR3 residues: CASSLAGGNTGELFF. In DNA form, the CDR3 reads TGTGCCAGCAGCCTAGCGGGGGGCAATACCGGGGAGCTGTTTTTT.